This T cell receptor (beta chain) was recorded in a study of vaccination and CD4 T cells after COVID-19. J gave up 2 bases and V 2 bases, and 2 bases lay outside the gene matches. CDR1 is LNHNV, CDR2 YYDKDF, per germline (reference sequence). This CDR3 spans 15 amino acids. This clonotype is judged medium-sized. Its target is unknown. The study sequenced cultured CD4+ T cell DNA using the Oncomine TCR Beta short-read assay. MiXCR, applied by TCRdb to the PCR reads, yields one record per CDR3 protein. The data hold roughly 20,000 distinct CDR3 sequences, with under 30% observed a single time. The treatment: approximately nine-day PBMC culture with coronavirus spike peptide pools or control peptides (ViraFEST assay).

V gene TRBV15 combines with J gene TRBJ1-5; 8 positions agree with TRBD1. The sequencing sample was made of cultured CD4+ T cells from blood. The receptor was isolated from a human donor with COVID-19. CDR3 amino acids: CATSRPTGGNQPQHF. CDR3 bases: TGTGCCACCAGCAGACCGACAGGGGGCAATCAGCCCCAGCATTTT.